This TCR beta chain derives from a study of OX40 agonist ivuxolimab in advanced cancers. Study information: Clinicians treated patients with ivuxolimab, an agonistic anti-OX40 (CD134) antibody. Dosing consisted of intravenous ivuxolimab at 0.01 to 10 mg/kg every 2 weeks. Patients were 82.7% male with ages roughly 20 to 80, mean approximately 58.

Method: immunoSEQ multiplex PCR; TCRdb's copy keeps in-frame clones and lacks some. Among over 75,000 clones listed, around 85% were seen once. This TCR was recovered from an adult with an advanced solid tumor such as melanoma, head and neck, liver or kidney cancer. The material sequenced was CD4+ or CD8+ T cells sorted from blood, taken in a trial of the OX40 agonist ivuxolimab.

The DNA of the CDR3 is TGCAGCGCTACCTCGGGGGGGAACACTGAAGCTTTCTTT. Its protein is CSATSGGNTEAFF. V gene TRBV29-1 combines with J gene TRBJ1-1; possibly TRBD1 for D (5 bases). Germline CDR1 and CDR2: SQVTM and ANQGSEA. The CDR3 totals 13 residues. Trimming stripped 7 bases from V and 1 base from J, with 13 bases between.